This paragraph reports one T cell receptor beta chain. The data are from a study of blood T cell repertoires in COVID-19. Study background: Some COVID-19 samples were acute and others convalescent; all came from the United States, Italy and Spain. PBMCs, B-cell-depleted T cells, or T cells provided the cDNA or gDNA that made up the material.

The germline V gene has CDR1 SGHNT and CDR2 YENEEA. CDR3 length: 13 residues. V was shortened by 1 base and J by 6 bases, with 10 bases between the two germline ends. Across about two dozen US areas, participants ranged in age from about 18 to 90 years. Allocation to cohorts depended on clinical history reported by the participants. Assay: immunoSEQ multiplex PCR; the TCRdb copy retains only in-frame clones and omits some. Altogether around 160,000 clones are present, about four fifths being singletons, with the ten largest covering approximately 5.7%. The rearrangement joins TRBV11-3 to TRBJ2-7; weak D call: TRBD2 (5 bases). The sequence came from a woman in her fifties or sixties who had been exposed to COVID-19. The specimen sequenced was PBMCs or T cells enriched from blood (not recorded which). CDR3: CASSLGLAGEQYF. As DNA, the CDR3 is TGTGCCAGCAGCTTAGGCCTAGCTGGCGAGCAGTACTTC.